This T cell receptor beta chain was observed in a study of blood T cell repertoires in COVID-19. Study-level information: PBMCs, B-cell-depleted T cells, or T cells provided the cDNA or gDNA that made up the material.

Profiled with immunoSEQ multiplex PCR; TCRdb holds only in-frame clones, not every one. The data show over 200,000 clones, approximately 87% seen once. Germline V CDR1 and CDR2: MNHEY, SVGAGI. CDR3 length: 13 residues. Trimming took 6 bases from V and 4 from J, leaving 9 bases between them. This TCR was sampled from a woman between 70 and 85 years old with active or convalescent COVID-19. This sequence joins TRBV6-5 and TRBJ2-2; tentative D call: TRBD1 (6 bases). Sequenced input: peripheral blood. The CDR3: CASRTGSTGELFF. The CDR3, as DNA: TGTGCCAGCAGGACAGGTAGCACCGGGGAGCTGTTTTTT.